The 2 T cell receptor beta chains below all came from one sample that was sequenced in a study of PD-L1 blockade in urothelial cancer. TCRdb keeps only in-frame clones here, not all; method: immunoSEQ multiplex PCR. The sample lists about 84,000 clones; 82% were seen once. The source was PBMCs, collected around atezolizumab (anti-PD-L1) treatment. The receptors derive from a man between 65 and 85 years old with urothelial cancer.

This chain connects TRBV6-6 to TRBJ2-1, with unresolved D. Trimming cost V 7 bases and J 2 bases, with 12 bases left between them. Germline values: CDR1 MNHNY, CDR2 SVGAGI (reference sequence). There are 14 residues in the CDR3. The CDR3 DNA is TGTGCCAGCATTGATTTGGCAGCCTACAATGAGCAGTTCTTC. The encoded protein is CASIDLAAYNEQFF.

CDR3 sequence reads: CASRLGLGRGETQYF. CDR3 in DNA: TGTGCCAGCAGGCTCGGTCTGGGCAGGGGGGAGACCCAGTACTTC. The V gene is TRBV27, the J gene TRBJ2-5; 7 bases match TRBD1. V shed 6 bases and J 5 bases; nucleotides not matched to a gene: 12. CDR1 is MNHEY and CDR2 is SMNVEV in the germline V gene (reference sequence). The CDR3 loop spans 15 amino acids.